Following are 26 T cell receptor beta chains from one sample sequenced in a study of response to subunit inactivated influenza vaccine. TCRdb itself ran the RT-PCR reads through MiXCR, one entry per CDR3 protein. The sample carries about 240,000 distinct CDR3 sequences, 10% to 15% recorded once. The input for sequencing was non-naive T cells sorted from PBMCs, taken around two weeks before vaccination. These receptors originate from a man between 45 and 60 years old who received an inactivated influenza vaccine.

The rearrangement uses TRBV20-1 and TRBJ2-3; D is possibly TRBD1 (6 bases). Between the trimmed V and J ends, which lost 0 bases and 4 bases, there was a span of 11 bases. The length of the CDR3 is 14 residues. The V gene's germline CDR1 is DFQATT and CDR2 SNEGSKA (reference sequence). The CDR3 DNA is TGCAGTGCTAGAGATACAGGGAGAGCAGATACGCAGTATTTT. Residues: CSARDTGRADTQYF.

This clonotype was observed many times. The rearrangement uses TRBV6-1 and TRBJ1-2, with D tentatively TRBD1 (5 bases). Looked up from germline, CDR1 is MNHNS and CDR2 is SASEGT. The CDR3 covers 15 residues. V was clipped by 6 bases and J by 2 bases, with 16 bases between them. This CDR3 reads CASRSGRRTNYGYTF. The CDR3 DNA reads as TGTGCCAGCAGGTCGGGACGGAGAACCAACTATGGCTACACCTTC.

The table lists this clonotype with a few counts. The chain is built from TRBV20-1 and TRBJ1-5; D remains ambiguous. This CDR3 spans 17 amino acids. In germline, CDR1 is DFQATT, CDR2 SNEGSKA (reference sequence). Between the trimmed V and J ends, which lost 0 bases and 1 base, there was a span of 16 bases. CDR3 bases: TGCAGTGCTAGAGATCGGAAGGGTTGGGGAAGCAATCAGCCCCAGCATTTT. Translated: CSARDRKGWGSNQPQHF.

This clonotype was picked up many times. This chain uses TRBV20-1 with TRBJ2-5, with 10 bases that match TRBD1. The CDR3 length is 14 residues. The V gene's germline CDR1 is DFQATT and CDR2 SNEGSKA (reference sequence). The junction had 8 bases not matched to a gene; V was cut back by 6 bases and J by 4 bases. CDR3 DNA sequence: TGCAGTGCCAGTTTGGGACAGGGGTCAGAGACCCAGTACTTC. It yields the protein CSASLGQGSETQYF.

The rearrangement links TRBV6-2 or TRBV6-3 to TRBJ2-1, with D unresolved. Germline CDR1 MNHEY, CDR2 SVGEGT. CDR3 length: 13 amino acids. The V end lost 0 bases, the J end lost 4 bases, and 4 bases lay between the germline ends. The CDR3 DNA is TGTGCCAGCAGTTACTCGGGGTACAATGAGCAGTTCTTC. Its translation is CASSYSGYNEQFF.

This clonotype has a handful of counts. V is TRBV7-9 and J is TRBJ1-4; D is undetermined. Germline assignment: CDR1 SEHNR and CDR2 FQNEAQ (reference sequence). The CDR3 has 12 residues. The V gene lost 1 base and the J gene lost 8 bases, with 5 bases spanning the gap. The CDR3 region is CASSLEGEKLFF. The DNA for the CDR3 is TGTGCCAGCAGCTTAGAAGGAGAAAAACTGTTTTTT.

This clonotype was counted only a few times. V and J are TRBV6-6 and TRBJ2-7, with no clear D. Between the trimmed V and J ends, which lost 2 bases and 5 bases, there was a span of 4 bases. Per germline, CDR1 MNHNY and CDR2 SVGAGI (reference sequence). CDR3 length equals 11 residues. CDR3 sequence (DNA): TGTGCCAGCAGTTACGGGGACGAGCAGTACTTC. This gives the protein CASSYGDEQYF.

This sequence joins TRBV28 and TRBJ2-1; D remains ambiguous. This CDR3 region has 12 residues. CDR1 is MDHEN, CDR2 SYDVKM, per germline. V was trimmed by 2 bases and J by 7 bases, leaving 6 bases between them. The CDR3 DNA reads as TGTGCCAGCAGTTTACTGGGGAATGAGCAGTTCTTC. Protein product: CASSLLGNEQFF.

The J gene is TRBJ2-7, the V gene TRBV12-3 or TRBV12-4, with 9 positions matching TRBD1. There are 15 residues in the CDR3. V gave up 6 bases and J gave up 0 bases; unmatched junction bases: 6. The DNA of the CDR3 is TGTGCCAGCAGCATTGGGACAGGGAGCTCCTACGAGCAGTACTTC. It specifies CASSIGTGSSYEQYF.

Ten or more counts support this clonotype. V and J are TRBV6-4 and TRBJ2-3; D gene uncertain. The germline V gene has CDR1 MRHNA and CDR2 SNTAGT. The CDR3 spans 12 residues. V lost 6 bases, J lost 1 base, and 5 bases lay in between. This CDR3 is CASRECTDTQYF. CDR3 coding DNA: TGTGCCAGCAGAGAGTGCACAGATACGCAGTATTTT.

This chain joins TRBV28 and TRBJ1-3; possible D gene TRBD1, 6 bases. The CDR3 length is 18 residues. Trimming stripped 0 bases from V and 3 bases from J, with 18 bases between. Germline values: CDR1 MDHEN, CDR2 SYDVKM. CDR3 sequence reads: CASSLWGQGPGSGNTIYF. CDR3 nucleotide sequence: TGTGCCAGCAGTTTATGGGGGCAGGGGCCCGGAAGTGGAAACACCATATATTTT.

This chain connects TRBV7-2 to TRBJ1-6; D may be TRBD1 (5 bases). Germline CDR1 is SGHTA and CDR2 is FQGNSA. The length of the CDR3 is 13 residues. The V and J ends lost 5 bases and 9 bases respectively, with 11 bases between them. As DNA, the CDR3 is TGTGCCAGCAGCCGGGACGTTTTTTCACCCCTCCACTTT. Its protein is CASSRDVFSPLHF.

The CDR3 is CASADRGAPNYGYTF. In nucleotides, the CDR3 is TGTGCCAGCGCGGACAGGGGCGCTCCTAACTATGGCTACACCTTC. V is TRBV3-1 and J is TRBJ1-2; 9 bases are shared with TRBD1. The V and J ends lost 8 bases and 0 bases, in that order; junction bases with no gene match: 7. CDR1 and CDR2 (germline): LGHDT, YNNKEL (reference sequence). This CDR3 has 15 residues.

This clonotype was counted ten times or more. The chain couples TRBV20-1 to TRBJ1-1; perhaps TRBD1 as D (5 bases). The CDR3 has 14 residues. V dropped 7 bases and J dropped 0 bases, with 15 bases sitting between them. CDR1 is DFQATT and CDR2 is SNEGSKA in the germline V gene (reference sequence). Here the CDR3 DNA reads TGCAGTGGAAGGTGGGGGGGGATGAACACTGAAGCTTTCTTT. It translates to CSGRWGGMNTEAFF.

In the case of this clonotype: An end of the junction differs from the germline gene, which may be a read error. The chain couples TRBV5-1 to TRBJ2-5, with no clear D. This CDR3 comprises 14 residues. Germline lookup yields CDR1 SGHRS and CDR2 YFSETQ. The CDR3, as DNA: TGCGCCAGCATCTTGTTTGGCGTACGAGAGACCCAGTACTTC. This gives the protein CASILFGVRETQYF.

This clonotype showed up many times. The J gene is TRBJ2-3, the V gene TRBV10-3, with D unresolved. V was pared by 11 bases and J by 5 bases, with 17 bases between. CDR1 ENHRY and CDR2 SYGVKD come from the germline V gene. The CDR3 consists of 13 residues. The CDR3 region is CAVADIPIDTQYF. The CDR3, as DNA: TGTGCCGTCGCGGATATCCCCATAGATACGCAGTATTTT.

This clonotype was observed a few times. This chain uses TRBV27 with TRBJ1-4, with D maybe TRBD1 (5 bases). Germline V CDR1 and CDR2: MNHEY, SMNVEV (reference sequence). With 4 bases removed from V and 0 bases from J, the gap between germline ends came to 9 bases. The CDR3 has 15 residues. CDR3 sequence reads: CASSSWGTTNEKLFF. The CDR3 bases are TGTGCCAGCAGTTCCTGGGGGACAACTAATGAAAAACTGTTTTTT.

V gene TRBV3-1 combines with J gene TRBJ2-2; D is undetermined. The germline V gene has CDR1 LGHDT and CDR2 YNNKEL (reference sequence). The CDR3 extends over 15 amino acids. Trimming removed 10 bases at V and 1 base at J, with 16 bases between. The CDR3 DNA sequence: TGTGCCACCACCCAAGATTGGTTGAACACCGGGGAGCTGTTTTTT. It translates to CATTQDWLNTGELFF.

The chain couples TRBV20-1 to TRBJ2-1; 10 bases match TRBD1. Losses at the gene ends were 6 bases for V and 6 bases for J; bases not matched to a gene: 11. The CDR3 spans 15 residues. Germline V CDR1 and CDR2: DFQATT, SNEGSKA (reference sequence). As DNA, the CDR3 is TGCAGTGCGTTTCCGGGACAGGGGAGGATCAATGAGCAGTTCTTC. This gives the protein CSAFPGQGRINEQFF.

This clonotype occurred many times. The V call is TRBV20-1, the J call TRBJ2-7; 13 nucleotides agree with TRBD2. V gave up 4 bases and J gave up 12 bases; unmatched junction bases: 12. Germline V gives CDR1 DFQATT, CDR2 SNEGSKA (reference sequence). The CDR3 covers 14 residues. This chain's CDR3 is CSANRPGLAGWSYF. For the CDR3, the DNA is TGCAGTGCTAACCGCCCGGGACTAGCGGGATGGTCGTACTTC.

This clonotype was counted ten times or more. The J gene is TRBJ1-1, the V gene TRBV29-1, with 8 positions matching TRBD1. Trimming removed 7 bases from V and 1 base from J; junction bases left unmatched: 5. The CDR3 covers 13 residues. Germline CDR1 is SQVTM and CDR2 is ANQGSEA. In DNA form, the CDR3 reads TGCAGCGCCCGGACAGGGAGGAACACTGAAGCTTTCTTT. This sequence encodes CSARTGRNTEAFF.

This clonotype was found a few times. This chain's CDR3 is CASSIEGRRGAPNTEAFF. In DNA form, the CDR3 reads TGTGCCAGTAGTATCGAAGGGCGCAGGGGGGCACCGAACACTGAAGCTTTCTTT. The chain has TRBV19 and TRBJ1-1, with 7 bases that match TRBD1. The V gene end was trimmed by 3 bases and the J gene end by 1 base; junction bases not matched to a gene: 14. CDR1 and CDR2 (germline): LNHDA, SQIVND (reference sequence). This CDR3 comprises 18 residues.

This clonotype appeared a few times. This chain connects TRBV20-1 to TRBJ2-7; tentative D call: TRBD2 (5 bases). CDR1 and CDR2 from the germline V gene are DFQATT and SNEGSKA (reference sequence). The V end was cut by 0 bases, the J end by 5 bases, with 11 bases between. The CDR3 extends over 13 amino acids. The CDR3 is CSARDPGSHEQYF. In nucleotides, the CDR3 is TGCAGTGCTAGAGATCCGGGAAGCCACGAGCAGTACTTC.

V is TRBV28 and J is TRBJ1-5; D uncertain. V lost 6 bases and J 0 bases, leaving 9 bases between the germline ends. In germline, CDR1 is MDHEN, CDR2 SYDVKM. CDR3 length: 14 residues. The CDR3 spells CASSFGNSNQPQHF. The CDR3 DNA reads TGTGCCAGCAGCTTCGGTAATAGCAATCAGCCCCAGCATTTT.

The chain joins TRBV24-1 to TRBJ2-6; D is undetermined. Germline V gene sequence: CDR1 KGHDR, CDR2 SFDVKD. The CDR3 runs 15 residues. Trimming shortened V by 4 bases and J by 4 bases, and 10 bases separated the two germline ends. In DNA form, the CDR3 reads TGTGCCACCAGTGACCCCAGTTGGGGGGCCAACGTCCTGACTTTC. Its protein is CATSDPSWGANVLTF.

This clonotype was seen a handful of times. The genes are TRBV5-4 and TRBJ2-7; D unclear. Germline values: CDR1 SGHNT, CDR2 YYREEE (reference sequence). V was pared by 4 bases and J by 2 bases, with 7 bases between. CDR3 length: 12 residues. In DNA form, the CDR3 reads TGTGCCAGCAGCGATAACCCCTACGAGCAGTACTTC. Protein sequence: CASSDNPYEQYF.